This entry describes one TCR beta chain. Profiling relied on immunoSEQ multiplex PCR, and the TCRdb table lists in-frame clones only, not all of them. The table lists 200,000 to 250,000 clones, around 84% of them singletons. In germline, CDR1 is SGHTA, CDR2 FQGTGA. The CDR3 consists of 14 residues. The germline V and J ends were trimmed by 4 bases and 4 bases, with 12 bases remaining between them. The data stem from a study of blood T cell repertoires in COVID-19. The TCR comes from a woman aged 60-75 years who had recovered from COVID-19. This chain connects TRBV7-3 to TRBJ2-3; D not resolved. Specimen: peripheral blood. For the CDR3, the DNA is TGTGCCAGCAGCTCACCCGGGTTGGCAGATACGCAGTATTTT. Amino acids: CASSSPGLADTQYF.